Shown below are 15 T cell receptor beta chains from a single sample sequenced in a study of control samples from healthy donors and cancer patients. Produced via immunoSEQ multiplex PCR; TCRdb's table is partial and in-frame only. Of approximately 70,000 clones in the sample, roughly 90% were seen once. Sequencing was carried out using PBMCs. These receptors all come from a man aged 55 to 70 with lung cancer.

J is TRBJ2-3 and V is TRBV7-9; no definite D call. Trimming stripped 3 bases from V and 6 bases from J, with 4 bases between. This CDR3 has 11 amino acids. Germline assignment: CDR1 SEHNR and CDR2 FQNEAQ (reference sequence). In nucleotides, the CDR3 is TGTGCCAGCAGCTTTTGGGATACGCAGTATTTT. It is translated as CASSFWDTQYF.

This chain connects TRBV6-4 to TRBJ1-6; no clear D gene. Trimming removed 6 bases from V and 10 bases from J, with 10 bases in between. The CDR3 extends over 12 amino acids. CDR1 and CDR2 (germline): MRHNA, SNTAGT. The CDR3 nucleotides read TGTGCCAGCAGAACAGACGGCTCACCCCTCCACTTT. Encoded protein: CASRTDGSPLHF.

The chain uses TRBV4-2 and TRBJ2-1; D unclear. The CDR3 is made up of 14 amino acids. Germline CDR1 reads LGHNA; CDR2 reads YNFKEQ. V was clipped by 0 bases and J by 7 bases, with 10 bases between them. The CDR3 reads CASSQELLRNEQFF. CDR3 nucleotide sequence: TGTGCCAGCAGCCAAGAACTACTACGGAATGAGCAGTTCTTC.

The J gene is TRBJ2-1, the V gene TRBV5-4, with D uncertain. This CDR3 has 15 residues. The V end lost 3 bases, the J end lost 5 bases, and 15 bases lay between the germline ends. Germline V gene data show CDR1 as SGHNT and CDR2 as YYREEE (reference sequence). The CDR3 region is CASSSPRYSNNEQFF. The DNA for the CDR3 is TGTGCCAGCAGCTCCCCTAGGTATTCCAACAATGAGCAGTTCTTC. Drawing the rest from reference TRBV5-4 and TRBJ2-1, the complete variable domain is ETGVTQSPTHLIKTRGQQVTLRCSSQSGHNTVSWYQQALGQGPQFIFQYYREEENGRGNFPPRFSGLQFPNYSSELNVNALELDDSALYLCASSSPRYSNNEQFFGPGTRLTVL.

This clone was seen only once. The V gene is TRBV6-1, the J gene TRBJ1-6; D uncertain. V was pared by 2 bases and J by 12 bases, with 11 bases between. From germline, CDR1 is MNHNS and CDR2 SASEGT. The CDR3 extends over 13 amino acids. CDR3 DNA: TGTGCCAGCAGTGAAAGAGAGCAGTTACCCCTCCACTTT. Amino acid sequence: CASSEREQLPLHF.

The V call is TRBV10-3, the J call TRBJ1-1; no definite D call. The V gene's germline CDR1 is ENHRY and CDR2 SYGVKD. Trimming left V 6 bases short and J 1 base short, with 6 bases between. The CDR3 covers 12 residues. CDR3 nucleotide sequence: TGTGCCATCAGGGCAGGGAACACTGAAGCTTTCTTT. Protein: CAIRAGNTEAFF.

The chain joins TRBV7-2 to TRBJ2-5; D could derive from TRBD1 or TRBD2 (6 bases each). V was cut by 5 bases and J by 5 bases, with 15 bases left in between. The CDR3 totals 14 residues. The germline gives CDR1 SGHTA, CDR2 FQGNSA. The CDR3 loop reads CASSTGTGGETQYF. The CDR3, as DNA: TGTGCCAGCAGCACGGGGACTGGGGGCGAGACCCAGTACTTC.

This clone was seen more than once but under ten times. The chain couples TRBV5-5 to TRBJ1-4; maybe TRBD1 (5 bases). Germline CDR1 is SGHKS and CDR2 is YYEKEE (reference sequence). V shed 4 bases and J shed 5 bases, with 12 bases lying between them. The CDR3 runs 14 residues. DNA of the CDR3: TGTGCCAGCAGCCAGGGAAGACTGAATGAAAAACTGTTTTTT. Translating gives CASSQGRLNEKLFF.

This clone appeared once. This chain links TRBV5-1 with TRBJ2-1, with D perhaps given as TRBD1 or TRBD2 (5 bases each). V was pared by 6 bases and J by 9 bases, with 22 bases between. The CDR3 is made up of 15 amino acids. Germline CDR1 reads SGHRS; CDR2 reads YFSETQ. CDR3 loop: CASTTGTASPGEQFF. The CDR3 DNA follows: TGCGCCAGCACCACCGGGACCGCTTCACCCGGTGAGCAGTTCTTC.

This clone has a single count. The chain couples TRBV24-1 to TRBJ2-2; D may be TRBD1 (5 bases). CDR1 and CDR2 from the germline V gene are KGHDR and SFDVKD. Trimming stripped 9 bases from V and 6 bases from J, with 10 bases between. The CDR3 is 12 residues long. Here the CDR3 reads CATDTGSGELFF. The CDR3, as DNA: TGTGCCACCGATACAGGCTCCGGGGAGCTGTTTTTT.

The CDR3, as DNA: TGTGCCAGCAGTTTATCTAGCGGGGGGAGCACAGATACGCAGTATTTT. Translating it yields CASSLSSGGSTDTQYF. This chain uses TRBV27 with TRBJ2-3; 10 bases are shared with TRBD2. In germline, CDR1 is MNHEY, CDR2 SMNVEV (reference sequence). CDR3 length equals 16 residues. The trim removed 0 bases at V and 0 bases at J, leaving 0 bases unmatched.

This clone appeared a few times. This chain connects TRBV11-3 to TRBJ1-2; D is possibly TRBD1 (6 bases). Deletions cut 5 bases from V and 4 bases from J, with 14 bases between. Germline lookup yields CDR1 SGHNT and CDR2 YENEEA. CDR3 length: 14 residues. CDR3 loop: CASSLRGGRYGYTF. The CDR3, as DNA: TGTGCCAGCAGCCTCAGGGGTGGACGCTATGGCTACACCTTC.

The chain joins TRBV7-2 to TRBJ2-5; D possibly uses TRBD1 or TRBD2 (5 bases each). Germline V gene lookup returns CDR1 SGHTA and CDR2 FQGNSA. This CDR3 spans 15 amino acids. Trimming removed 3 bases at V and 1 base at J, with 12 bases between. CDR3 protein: CASSFYAGTQETQYF. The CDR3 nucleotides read TGTGCCAGCAGCTTTTATGCAGGGACCCAAGAGACCCAGTACTTC.

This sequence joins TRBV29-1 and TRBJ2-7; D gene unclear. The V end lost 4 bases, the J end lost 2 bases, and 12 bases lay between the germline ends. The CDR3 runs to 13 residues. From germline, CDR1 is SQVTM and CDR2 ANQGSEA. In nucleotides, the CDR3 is TGCAGCGTTGGAGGTGGGCTTGCCTACGAGCAGTACTTC. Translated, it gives CSVGGGLAYEQYF.

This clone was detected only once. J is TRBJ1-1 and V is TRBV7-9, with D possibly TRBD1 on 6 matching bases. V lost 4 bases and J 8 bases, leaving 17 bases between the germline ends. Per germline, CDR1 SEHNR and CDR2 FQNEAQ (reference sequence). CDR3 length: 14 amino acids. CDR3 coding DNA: TGTGCCAGCAGCTACGGACAGATAGAAATAGAAGCTTTCTTT. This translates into CASSYGQIEIEAFF.